Following are 15 T cell receptor beta chains from one sample sequenced in a study of radiotherapy plus CTLA-4 blockade in lung cancer. Profiled with immunoSEQ multiplex PCR; TCRdb holds only in-frame clones, not every one. The sample consists of some 40,000 clones, about four fifths of them appearing once. This specimen was peripheral blood, taken from a patient treated with radiotherapy plus ipilimumab. Receptor source: a human donor with non-small cell lung cancer that progressed on radiotherapy plus ipilimumab.

This chain uses TRBV18 with TRBJ1-3, with a tentative D call TRBD1 (5 bases). CDR1 KGHSH and CDR2 LQKENI come from the germline V gene. The ends were cut back, 0 bases at V and 4 bases at J, with 10 bases in the middle. The CDR3 extends over 15 amino acids. Here the CDR3 reads CASSPPGGPGNTIYF. The CDR3 DNA reads as TGTGCCAGCTCACCACCCGGGGGTCCCGGAAACACCATATATTTT. The entire variable domain, with the rest obtained from reference TRBV18 and TRBJ1-3, is as follows: NAGVMQNPRHLVRRRGQEARLRCSPMKGHSHVYWYRQLPEEGLKFMVYLQKENIIDESGMPKERFSAEFPKEGPSILRIQQVVRGDSAAYFCASSPPGGPGNTIYFGEGSWLTVV.

The sample holds a few counts of this clone. The CDR3 region has the DNA TGCGCCAGCAGCTTGGGGACAGGGGATTTAGATGAGCAGTTCTTC. Protein product: CASSLGTGDLDEQFF. V usage is TRBV5-1 and J usage is TRBJ2-1; 9 bases match TRBD1. Trimming took 0 bases from V and 8 from J; bases not matched to a gene: 6. This CDR3 contains 15 residues. CDR1 SGHRS and CDR2 YFSETQ come from the germline V gene. The whole variable domain, filled in from reference TRBV5-1 and TRBJ2-1, reads KAGVTQTPRYLIKTRGQQVTLSCSPISGHRSVSWYQQTPGQGLQFLFEYFSETQRNKGNFPGRFSGRQFSNSRSEMNVSTLELGDSALYLCASSLGTGDLDEQFFGPGTRLTVL.

V and J are TRBV27 and TRBJ2-3, with D perhaps TRBD2 (5 bases). The germline V gene encodes CDR1 MNHEY and CDR2 SMNVEV (reference sequence). CDR3 size: 14 residues. Between the trimmed V and J ends, which lost 5 bases and 8 bases, there was a span of 17 bases. CDR3 sequence reads: CASSPSVPEGTQYF. The CDR3 region has the DNA TGTGCCAGCAGTCCTAGTGTACCCGAGGGTACGCAGTATTTT.

The chain employs TRBV4-1 and TRBJ2-3; a possible D gene is TRBD2 (6 bases). The V gene's germline CDR1 is MGHRA and CDR2 YSYEKL. The CDR3 consists of 14 residues. V lost 3 bases, J lost 1 base, and 8 bases lay in between. The CDR3 coding sequence is TGCGCCAGCAGCCAGGAGCGGGGCACAGATACGCAGTATTTT. Translation gives CASSQERGTDTQYF.

This chain links TRBV19 with TRBJ2-5; 8 bases are a match to TRBD2. Germline V gene lookup returns CDR1 LNHDA and CDR2 SQIVND (reference sequence). CDR3 length: 15 amino acids. Trimming at V came to 3 bases and at J to 5 bases, leaving 8 bases not matched to a gene. Written as DNA, the CDR3 is TGTGCCAGTAGTATCGCCAGCGGGGGTTGGGAGACCCAGTACTTC. Amino acid sequence: CASSIASGGWETQYF.

This chain links TRBV7-2 with TRBJ2-7; TRBD1 agrees at 12 bases. CDR1 and CDR2 from the germline V gene are SGHTA and FQGNSA. V lost 5 bases and J lost 0; bases outside the gene matches: 5. This CDR3 contains 16 residues. CDR3 residues: CASSGTGGLISYEQYF. In DNA form, the CDR3 reads TGTGCCAGCAGCGGGACAGGGGGCCTAATCTCCTACGAGCAGTACTTC.

The V call is TRBV11-2, the J call TRBJ2-5; 12 positions agree with TRBD2. The tail of the sequence fits TRBJ2-7 better, so the J call may be wrong. Per the germline V gene, CDR1 is SGHAT and CDR2 is FQNNGV. The CDR3 is 18 amino acids. The CDR3, as DNA: TGTGCCAGCAGCCTGGGGGAACTAGCGGGGGGCATCGCCTACGAGCAGTACTTC. Its protein product is CASSLGELAGGIAYEQYF.

The chain is built from TRBV19 and TRBJ2-3; 8 bases fit TRBD2. CDR3 size: 15 residues. CDR1 is LNHDA, CDR2 SQIVND, per germline (reference sequence). Trimming at V came to 6 bases and at J to 6 bases, leaving 11 bases not matched to a gene. In nucleotides, the CDR3 is TGTGCCAGTAGGGATCACGGGGGGGTATTGGATACGCAGTATTTT. Translation: CASRDHGGVLDTQYF.

This chain links TRBV4-3 with TRBJ1-1; D is ambiguous. Germline lookup yields CDR1 LGHNA and CDR2 YSLEER. The CDR3 runs 16 residues. Trimming cost V 4 bases and J 0 bases, with 15 bases left between them. CDR3 sequence reads: CASSPSSAGVNTEAFF. Here the CDR3 DNA reads TGCGCCAGCAGCCCGTCTTCGGCCGGAGTGAACACTGAAGCTTTCTTT.

This chain joins TRBV2 and TRBJ2-7, with 7 bases aligning to TRBD2. The CDR3 loop spans 14 amino acids. Germline assignment: CDR1 SNHLY and CDR2 FYNNEI. V lost 3 bases to trimming and J lost 2 bases; unmatched junction nucleotides: 4. This chain's CDR3 is CASSDHGGTYEQYF. DNA for the CDR3: TGTGCCAGCAGTGACCACGGGGGGACCTACGAGCAGTACTTC.

For the CDR3, the DNA is TGTGCCAGCAGTGACGGGAGCACAGATACGCAGTATTTT. The encoded protein is CASSDGSTDTQYF. The genes are TRBV4-2 and TRBJ2-3; no clear D. The CDR3 runs 13 residues. Germline assignment: CDR1 LGHNA and CDR2 YNFKEQ. Trimming stripped 6 bases from V and 0 bases from J, with 7 bases between.

V usage is TRBV4-1 and J usage is TRBJ2-2, with 7 bases matching TRBD2. From germline, CDR1 is MGHRA and CDR2 YSYEKL. Trimming cost V 1 base and J 3 bases; bases outside gene matches: 2. CDR3 length: 15 amino acids. CDR3 coding DNA: TGCGCCAGCAGCCAAGGGGGGGGATACACCGGGGAGCTGTTTTTT. Translating gives CASSQGGGYTGELFF.

This clone was recorded only once. CDR3 region: CASGTGIFAGELFF. CDR3 coding DNA: TGCGCCAGTGGGACAGGGATCTTTGCCGGGGAGCTGTTTTTT. V usage is TRBV5-1 and J usage is TRBJ2-2; the match to TRBD1 covers 9 bases. The germline V gene encodes CDR1 SGHRS and CDR2 YFSETQ. The CDR3 runs to 14 residues. V shed 8 bases and J 6 bases; nucleotides not matched to a gene: 8.

This chain uses TRBV15 with TRBJ1-4; maybe TRBD1 (5 bases). This CDR3 spans 14 amino acids. Germline values: CDR1 LNHNV, CDR2 YYDKDF (reference sequence). Between the trimmed V and J ends, which lost 3 bases and 5 bases, there was a span of 10 bases. DNA for the CDR3: TGTGCCACCAGCAGCCCGGGGGGGAATGAAAAACTGTTTTTT. Translating it yields CATSSPGGNEKLFF.

The chain recombines TRBV6-1 with TRBJ2-7; 7 bases line up with TRBD1. The CDR3 extends over 14 amino acids. Germline trimming cut 7 bases from V and 4 bases from J; bases unmatched to any gene: 10. CDR1 and CDR2 from the germline V gene are MNHNS and SASEGT. In DNA, the CDR3 is TGTGCCAGCAACACCGGGACAGAACTTTACGAGCAGTACTTC. It specifies CASNTGTELYEQYF.